The entry below describes one T cell receptor (beta chain). Its antigen is currently not known. Within one base of it there is no much larger clone, and no base qualities were kept. For repertoire sequencing, the TCR beta CDR3 regions were amplified from RNA transcripts. A first-round RT-PCR used HTBI primers with the Qiagen OneStep RT-PCR kit, followed by a second-round multiplex PCR, size selection and purification. Libraries were sequenced on an Illumina HiSeq2000 using paired-end 100 bp reads. The paper's data handling went like this. SOAPnuke was used to process the reads, removing any read that contained adapters or uncalled bases, had a mean Phred below 15, or lacked an exact match to the constant primer or identifier. High-quality paired reads were merged with COPE v1.2.5. Unique nucleotide sequences were defined as clonotypes and aligned to IMGT TRB V, D and J references using MiTCR v1.1. The analysis was limited to V-J combinations with a frequency above 0.0001, which together covered 99.2% of repertoires. A TCR clonal expansion and chaos score per V-J combination was defined as the ratio of F50 clonal expansion to chaos observed in the TCRdist matrix. Features were reduced by Welch's t-statistics and random forest to 10 to 15 V-J combinations, which fed a naive Bayes classifier. The similarity between thyroid and blood repertoires was quantified using the Morisita-Horn index. In-frame beta chains were kept once TCRdb had trimmed the public reads at Q25 with fastp and called clones with MiXCR. CDR3 protein duplicates are merged, each entry listing the most common genes and DNA. The V and J calls and clone size come from TCRdb's table, not from the authors' own analysis. For this sample the table gives 52,000 or so distinct CDR3 sequences, of which roughly half were detected only once. The ten largest clones capture roughly 5% of the sample.

Ophthalmopathy patients had moderately to severely active disease, Clinical Activity Score of at least 3, NOSPECS grade of at least 4, and disease duration under 3 months. Patients with other autoimmune diseases, uncontrolled infections, pregnancy or lactation were excluded from the study. Diagnosis was based on clinical symptoms, serum thyroxine, TRAb, thyroid ultrasound and orbital computed tomography. PBMCs were isolated from 7.5 to 10 ml of fresh peripheral blood by Ficoll-Paque density gradient centrifugation. Trizol reagent was used to extract the total RNA, and its quality was then checked on an Agilent 2100 Bioanalyzer. From V the trimming removes 2 bases and from J it removes 4 bases, while the gene matches leave 10 bases of the junction unaccounted for. Reading the germline V gene gives CDR1 SGHVS and CDR2 FQNEAQ. Including the terminal cysteine and phenylalanine, the CDR3 comprises 18 residues. Left in the record is the CDR3 DNA by itself, 54 bases read in frame from the first base.

This sample stems from a study of Graves' ophthalmopathy and Graves' hyperthyroidism (dated by TCRdb to the late 2010s). The study in broad terms: Peripheral blood was collected at initial diagnosis, prior to any treatment. To tell Graves' ophthalmopathy apart from Graves' hyperthyroidism, and to predict which patients would progress to ophthalmopathy, the study relied on TCR beta repertoire signatures. In total, 135 blood samples were TCR-sequenced: around 42 ophthalmopathy, approximately 80 hyperthyroidism and approximately 17 hyperthyroidism-to-ophthalmopathy patients. To explore V-J signatures that distinguish ophthalmopathy from hyperthyroidism, a discovery set of roughly 98 patients was enrolled, made up of 43 with ophthalmopathy and roughly 57 with stable hyperthyroidism. An independent validation cohort comprised around 19 hyperthyroidism patients and roughly 15 patients who later progressed from hyperthyroidism to ophthalmopathy. In several hyperthyroidism patients, the T-cell repertoires found in thyroid tissue were compared with those found in blood. After sampling, hyperthyroidism patients received methimazole starting at 30 mg daily, and ophthalmopathy patients received high-dose intravenous methylprednisolone.

Summary of the overall study and its limitations: Sample size was not statistically predetermined, and group allocation was not concealed from the investigators. In validation, the model predicted ophthalmopathy progression with about 70% sensitivity and 72.22% specificity; 12 predicted patients were CT-confirmed with GO in a median of approximately six months. Most of the expanded thyroid clonotypes with a frequency above 0.001 were also detected in blood, and it was suggested that the thyroid immune response may be reflected by blood repertoires. The 13-signature model separated ophthalmopathy from stable hyperthyroidism with roughly 90% sensitivity and about 81% specificity in cross-validation, and 80%/75% in the test set.

The receptor was derived from an adult woman with Graves' ophthalmopathy. Recombination connected TRBV7-8 to TRBJ2-7, with 14 central nucleotides matching TRBD2. Sequencing was done on a sample of peripheral blood. The CDR3 region: CASSLRGLAGVRGYEQYF. The DNA sequence is TGTGCCAGCAGCTTACGGGGACTAGCGGGAGTTCGAGGATACGAGCAGTACTTC.